This TCR beta chain came from a study of cytomegalovirus exposure and HLA in healthy donors. Some clones are missing from TCRdb's copy, which holds only in-frame ones; the method was immunoSEQ multiplex PCR. The profile shows hundreds of thousands of clones, around 86% of them singletons. In germline, CDR1 is MNHEY, CDR2 SMNVEV (reference sequence). V lost 6 bases and J lost 3, with 13 bases in between. The CDR3 sequence is 14 residues long. The chain is built from TRBV27 and TRBJ2-3, with D possibly TRBD1 on 6 matching bases. Sequencing was done on a sample of PBMCs. The receptor was isolated from a woman between 18 and 29 years old in good health and CMV-seropositive. CDR3 nucleotide sequence: TGTGCCAGCAGCGCTAGTAGGGGGACAGATACGCAGTATTTT. Translation gives CASSASRGTDTQYF.